The rows below give T cell receptor beta chains drawn from one sample of a study of cytomegalovirus exposure and HLA in healthy donors. Method: immunoSEQ multiplex PCR; TCRdb's copy keeps in-frame clones and lacks some. The sample consists of fewer than 250,000 clones, 70% to 75% of them appearing once. The sample was PBMCs. All receptors derive from a woman aged 30 to 39 in good health and CMV-seropositive. Each CDR3 is given with its conserved first and last residue. D genes are given only for firm matches. Where a row states a size, it is once, few, many or the class of an expanded clone; other rows omit it.

TRBJ1-2 | - | TRBV28 | - | CASSSHGGTGGYTF | TGTGCCAGCAGTTCGCACGGAGGGACGGGGGGCTACACCTTC
TRBJ2-3 | TRBD1 | TRBV11-2 | - | CASSFSGTGVSDTQYF | TGTGCCAGCAGCTTTTCTGGGACAGGGGTTTCAGATACGCAGTATTTT
TRBJ2-5 | - | TRBV4-1 | - | CASSQEGGQPWETQYF | TGCGCCAGCAGCCAAGAAGGGGGTCAGCCGTGGGAGACCCAGTACTTC
TRBJ2-7 | - | TRBV27 | - | CASSPRLQEQYF | TGTGCCAGCAGTCCCCGACTTCAGGAGCAGTACTTC
TRBJ2-5 | - | TRBV28 | - | CASSLGGTQETQYF | TGTGCCAGCAGTTTGGGAGGAACTCAAGAGACCCAGTACTTC
TRBJ1-1 | - | TRBV28 | - | CASSLVRGSAEAFF | TGTGCCAGCAGTTTGGTGCGAGGGAGCGCTGAAGCTTTCTTT
TRBJ2-3 | - | TRBV14 | - | CASSQGAEREYF | TGTGCCAGCAGCCAAGGAGCGGAAAGGGAGTATTTT
TRBJ2-1 | TRBD2 | TRBV11-3 | - | CASSLAGLAPYNEQFF | TGTGCCAGCAGCTTGGCGGGACTAGCGCCCTACAATGAGCAGTTCTTC
TRBJ2-7 | - | TRBV6-6 | - | CASRPTRSYEQYF | TGTGCCAGCAGACCCACTAGGTCCTACGAGCAGTACTTC
TRBJ1-5 | TRBD1 | TRBV2 | - | CASSKWDRGHGQPQHF | TGTGCCAGCAGTAAGTGGGACAGGGGGCACGGTCAGCCCCAGCATTTT
TRBJ1-2 | - | TRBV7-9 | - | CASSLGQDYGYTF | TGTGCCAGCAGCTTAGGACAGGACTATGGCTACACCTTC
TRBJ2-7 | - | TRBV19 | - | CASSTGVEDEQYF | TGTGCCAGTAGTACGGGGGTTGAGGACGAGCAGTACTTC
TRBJ1-1 | TRBD1 | TRBV28 | - | CASSQRTGQGFF | TGTGCCAGCAGTCAACGGACAGGGCAAGGTTTCTTT
TRBJ2-7 | TRBD1 | TRBV4-1 | few | CASSQGQGAYEQYF | TGCGCCAGCAGCCAGGGACAGGGGGCCTACGAGCAGTACTTC